This entry lists 23 T cell receptor beta chains sequenced from one sample in a study of post-analysis software for immune sequencing data. TCR beta cDNA libraries included unique molecular identifiers. A single record per CDR3 protein comes from TCRdb applying MiXCR to the PCR reads. The sample shows a few hundred thousand distinct CDR3 sequences, around 31% of them seen only once. Study-wide findings and caveats: Patients used about five TRBV segments, including TRBV5-6, TRBV5-1 and TRBV20-1, more often than controls.

Their cognate antigens are unknown. The sequencing sample was made of blood. Receptor source: a girl aged 2-17 years with multiple sclerosis.

The rearrangement joins TRBV10-3 to TRBJ2-3; 7 bases agree with TRBD1. Per germline, CDR1 ENHRY and CDR2 SYGVKD. The J segment lost 2 bases and the V segment lost 0 bases, leaving 11 bases of the junction unmatched. CDR3 length: 18 residues. CDR3 coding DNA: TGTGCCATCAGTGAGTCGAAATTTTGGGACAGCAACACAGATACGCAGTATTTT. The encoded protein is CAISESKFWDSNTDTQYF.

The rearrangement joins TRBV12-3 or TRBV12-4 to TRBJ1-1, with 7 bases identical to TRBD1. The CDR3 spans 14 residues. V shed 5 bases and J 1 base; nucleotides not matched to a gene: 4. CDR3 DNA sequence: TGTGCCAGCAGTGGACAGGCGACGAACACTGAAGCTTTCTTT. Amino acid sequence: CASSGQATNTEAFF.

The gene calls are TRBV12-3 or TRBV12-4 and TRBJ2-7; D call uncertain. The CDR3 runs 14 residues. Trimming shortened V by 3 bases and J by 2 bases, and 11 bases separated the two germline ends. As DNA, the CDR3 is TGTGCCAGCAGTTTTTCCACCCAGGCCTACGAGCAGTACTTC. It yields the protein CASSFSTQAYEQYF.

V is TRBV20-1 and J is TRBJ2-1; D remains ambiguous. The CDR3 runs to 15 residues. The V end lost 5 bases, the J end lost 1 base, and 15 bases lay between the germline ends. CDR1 and CDR2 (germline): DFQATT, SNEGSKA (reference sequence). In nucleotides, the CDR3 is TGCAGTGCTCTCCCATTCAGCCGGTCCTACAATGAGCAGTTCTTC. It translates to CSALPFSRSYNEQFF.

The chain links TRBV10-3 to TRBJ2-7; no reliable D call. This CDR3 is 18 amino acids long. The germline V gene has CDR1 ENHRY and CDR2 SYGVKD. Between the trimmed V and J ends, which lost 5 bases and 2 bases, there was a span of 25 bases. CDR3 sequence (DNA): TGTGCCATCAGTATCCCACGTAGAAATATTGACGGGCCCTACGAGCAGTACTTC. Protein: CAISIPRRNIDGPYEQYF.

This clonotype was picked up one time. This chain uses TRBV15 with TRBJ1-5, with TRBD1 as a possible D gene (5 bases). This CDR3 is 17 amino acids long. Germline CDR1 LNHNV, CDR2 YYDKDF (reference sequence). V lost 1 base, J lost 5 bases, and 18 bases lay in between. CDR3 sequence reads: CATSRVTWGEAYQPQHF. In nucleotides, the CDR3 is TGTGCCACCAGCAGAGTGACGTGGGGCGAGGCTTATCAGCCCCAGCATTTT. Variable domain in full (rest from reference TRBV15 and TRBJ1-5): DAMVIQNPRYQVTQFGKPVTLSCSQTLNHNVMYWYQQKSSQAPKLLFHYYDKDFNNEADTPDNFQSRRPNTSFCFLDIRSPGLGDTAMYLCATSRVTWGEAYQPQHFGDGTRLSIL.

In this sample, this clonotype turned up a few times. The chain combines TRBV20-1 with TRBJ2-1; 7 bases fit TRBD1. Germline V CDR1 and CDR2: DFQATT, SNEGSKA (reference sequence). V was clipped by 6 bases and J by 0 bases; unmatched bases: 17. This CDR3 spans 18 amino acids. The CDR3 loop reads CSALGQTTAPSSYNEQFF. CDR3 DNA sequence: TGCAGTGCCCTGGGACAGACCACCGCTCCGAGCTCCTACAATGAGCAGTTCTTC.

This clonotype was seen only a few times. The rearrangement links TRBV6-5 to TRBJ2-7, with D perhaps matching TRBD2 (5 bases). Per germline, CDR1 MNHEY and CDR2 SVGAGI. V was cut by 6 bases and J by 6 bases, with 18 bases left in between. The CDR3 spans 14 residues. Here the CDR3 reads CASSPSHSYSEQYF. CDR3 nucleotides: TGTGCCAGCAGCCCTAGCCACAGTTACAGCGAGCAGTACTTC.

This clonotype was counted a few times. DNA of the CDR3: TGCAGTGCTAGTATAACACGGGACGGACAGCAGTTCTTC. Amino acids: CSASITRDGQQFF. V usage is TRBV20-1 and J usage is TRBJ2-1; D may match TRBD1 or TRBD2 (5 bases each). CDR1 is DFQATT, CDR2 SNEGSKA, per germline (reference sequence). The CDR3 runs 13 residues. The ends were cut back, 3 bases at V and 11 bases at J, with 17 bases in the middle.

This chain connects TRBV5-1 to TRBJ2-1; 12 bases are shared with TRBD2. Germline CDR1 is SGHRS and CDR2 is YFSETQ. V lost 2 bases to trimming and J lost 3 bases; unmatched junction nucleotides: 6. There are 17 residues in the CDR3. The CDR3, as DNA: TGCGCCAGCAGCTTCGCTAGCGGGGGGGCCAACTACAATGAGCAGTTCTTC. Translated: CASSFASGGANYNEQFF.

CDR3 amino acids: CASSEGVGREPQHF. The CDR3 DNA sequence: TGTGCCAGCAGCGAGGGGGTAGGGCGTGAGCCCCAGCATTTT. The chain employs TRBV9 and TRBJ1-5; possibly TRBD1 for D (6 bases). CDR3 length equals 14 residues. V gave up 3 bases and J gave up 8 bases, with 15 bases separating them. In germline, CDR1 is SGDLS, CDR2 YYNGEE.

This clonotype was recorded only once. V usage is TRBV7-2 and J usage is TRBJ1-1; D gene unclear. The V end was cut by 2 bases, the J end by 1 base, with 11 bases between. The CDR3 contains 15 residues. The germline CDR1 and CDR2 sequences are SGHTA and FQGNSA. CDR3 amino acids: CASSLRTYQNTEAFF. As DNA, the CDR3 is TGTGCCAGCAGCTTACGGACTTATCAGAACACTGAAGCTTTCTTT.

The chain carries TRBV5-1 and TRBJ1-5; no definite D call. The germline gives CDR1 SGHRS, CDR2 YFSETQ. The germline V and J ends were trimmed by 0 bases and 0 bases, with 7 bases remaining between them. CDR3 length: 15 amino acids. Here the CDR3 reads CASSLEEGSNQPQHF. The CDR3 nucleotides are TGCGCCAGCAGCTTGGAGGAGGGTAGCAATCAGCCCCAGCATTTT. The full variable domain, completed using reference TRBV5-1 and TRBJ1-5, is KAGVTQTPRYLIKTRGQQVTLSCSPISGHRSVSWYQQTPGQGLQFLFEYFSETQRNKGNFPGRFSGRQFSNSRSEMNVSTLELGDSALYLCASSLEEGSNQPQHFGDGTRLSIL.

The rearrangement links TRBV11-1 to TRBJ2-1; TRBD1 matches 9 bases. V trimming: 2 bases; J trimming: 13 bases; junction bases outside the gene matches: 6. This CDR3 is 13 amino acids long. Germline assignment: CDR1 SGHAT and CDR2 FQDESV (reference sequence). The CDR3 region has the DNA TGTGCCAGCAGCTTAACCCGGGACAGGGATCAGTTCTTC. This translates into CASSLTRDRDQFF.

This clonotype was seen once. V gene TRBV27 combines with J gene TRBJ1-2, with 7 bases identical to TRBD1. CDR3 length: 13 residues. The V and J ends lost 6 bases and 8 bases, in that order; junction bases with no gene match: 9. Germline loops: CDR1 MNHEY, CDR2 SMNVEV (reference sequence). CDR3 sequence reads: CASRQNRGTGYTF. The CDR3 nucleotides are TGTGCCAGCAGACAAAACAGGGGTACGGGCTACACCTTC.

This clonotype was observed a few times. V usage is TRBV25-1 and J usage is TRBJ2-5, with TRBD2 matching 7 bases. CDR3 length: 12 amino acids. Germline V CDR1 and CDR2: MGHDK, SYGVNS. Unmatched junction bases numbered 6, after V lost 10 bases and J lost 4 bases. CDR3 nucleotides: TGTGCCACGTCCGGGACTATAGAGACCCAGTACTTC. Protein: CATSGTIETQYF.

The rearrangement uses TRBV5-6 and TRBJ1-2; D ambiguous. The CDR3 totals 13 residues. From germline, CDR1 is SGHDT and CDR2 YYEEEE. Trimming stripped 4 bases from V and 8 bases from J, with 15 bases between. CDR3 residues: CASSADESRGYTF. The DNA for the CDR3 is TGTGCCAGCAGCGCAGACGAATCCCGGGGCTACACCTTC.

The rearrangement links TRBV28 to TRBJ2-1, with 8 bases matching TRBD2. This CDR3 is 19 amino acids long. V shed 6 bases, J shed 0 bases, and the junction held 16 bases outside the gene matches. Germline V gives CDR1 MDHEN, CDR2 SYDVKM. The CDR3 sequence: CASSPPPLLLAASYNEQFF. CDR3 in DNA: TGTGCCAGCAGCCCCCCCCCACTACTACTAGCGGCCTCCTACAATGAGCAGTTCTTC.

This chain links TRBV20-1 with TRBJ2-7; TRBD2 is a possible D gene (6 bases). Trimming removed 0 bases at V and 0 bases at J, with 9 bases between. CDR1 and CDR2 from the germline V gene are DFQATT and SNEGSKA (reference sequence). The CDR3 contains 14 residues. CDR3 bases: TGCAGTGCTAGAGATCGGGAGAGCTCCTACGAGCAGTACTTC. Amino acid sequence: CSARDRESSYEQYF.

The rearrangement joins TRBV10-1 to TRBJ2-5, with D uncertain. The germline gives CDR1 WNHNN, CDR2 SYGVQD (reference sequence). CDR3 size: 16 residues. V was shortened by 0 bases and J by 5 bases, with 16 bases between the two germline ends. CDR3 loop: CASSESKGGFSETQYF. CDR3 nucleotide sequence: TGCGCCAGCAGTGAGTCTAAGGGTGGTTTTTCGGAGACCCAGTACTTC.

Only a few counts were recorded for this clonotype. This chain uses TRBV12-3 or TRBV12-4 with TRBJ1-5; maybe TRBD1 (5 bases). The CDR3 runs to 14 residues. Trimming stripped 3 bases from V and 3 bases from J, with 9 bases between. In nucleotides, the CDR3 is TGTGCCAGCAGTTTGGCCGGGGCCAATCAGCCCCAGCATTTT. Translated: CASSLAGANQPQHF.

DNA of the CDR3: TGCGCCAGCAGCCAAGCTCAGGCGGACCCGGGACAGGGGGCTCATGGCTACACCTTC. As protein: CASSQAQADPGQGAHGYTF. This chain links TRBV4-1 with TRBJ1-2; TRBD1 matches 12 bases. The CDR3 spans 19 residues. Trimming took 1 base from V and 6 from J; bases not matched to a gene: 15. CDR1 and CDR2 (germline): MGHRA, YSYEKL.

The J gene is TRBJ2-2, the V gene TRBV9, with D possibly being TRBD2 (6 bases). CDR1 and CDR2 from the germline V gene are SGDLS and YYNGEE. The CDR3 has 18 residues. V was trimmed by 0 bases and J by 6 bases, leaving 21 bases between them. The CDR3 bases are TGTGCCAGCAGCGTAGCATGGGGGGTGCTTGGTCAACCCGGGGAGCTGTTTTTT. It is translated as CASSVAWGVLGQPGELFF.